What follows describes a single T cell receptor (beta chain). Its matching antigen is unknown. These data come from a study of blood T cells in healthy people across ages. Across the study: The capture of about one barcoded beta molecule per two T cells was achieved by template switching. Study-wide points: There were more naive CD4+ cells and higher diversity in long-lived donors than in aged donors.

The CDR3 covers 14 residues. Trimming took 4 bases from V and 1 from J, leaving 11 bases between them. Per the germline V gene, CDR1 is SQVTM and CDR2 is ANQGSEA. A second PCR of roughly 7 to 11 cycles used a sample-barcoded 5' primer and a J-beta primer mix. Each cDNA molecule received a tag from a template-switch adaptor that had 12 random nucleotides. From the 5' RACE reads, TCRdb called clonotypes with MiXCR, one entry per CDR3 protein. The repertoire holds 800,000 to 1,300,000 distinct CDR3 sequences, with 25% as singletons. This sample was shared with a second study, whose subject was T cells of mothers and their children. As that report states: Similar effects of thymic selection on TCR recombination output were recorded in related and unrelated pairs.

This sequence joins TRBV29-1 and TRBJ2-1; no definite D call. This receptor was obtained from a girl aged 2-9 years in good health. The sequenced sample was blood. CDR3 sequence (DNA): TGCAGCGTTGTGGGCTACCCTTCCTACAATGAGCAGTTCTTC. Translated: CSVVGYPSYNEQFF.